The text below deals with one T cell receptor (beta chain). The sample originates from a study of technical replicates of blood from a few donors. Sequencing used immunoSEQ multiplex PCR; TCRdb keeps in-frame clones, though not all of them. In the table there are more than 80,000 clones, 96% of which are singletons. The specimen sequenced was T cells isolated from PBMCs. This receptor was taken from a human donor in good health.

CDR3 region: CASSQVWLAGHNEQFF. The DNA of the CDR3 is TGCGCCAGCAGCCAAGTTTGGCTAGCGGGCCACAATGAGCAGTTCTTC. The gene calls are TRBV4-3 and TRBJ2-1, with 8 bases identical to TRBD2. CDR1 and CDR2 from the germline V gene are LGHNA and YSLEER. V lost 1 base and J lost 5; bases outside the gene matches: 7. This CDR3 region has 16 residues.